This T cell receptor (beta chain) was identified during a study of blood T cell repertoires in COVID-19. Study-wide context: COVID-19 samples collected from the United States, Italy and Spain covered acute and convalescent phases. PBMCs, B-cell-depleted T cells, or T cells provided the cDNA or gDNA that made up the material.

V was shortened by 4 bases and J by 8 bases, with 14 bases between the two germline ends. The CDR3 runs 14 residues. The germline CDR1 and CDR2 sequences are SGHTA and FQGNSA. Original data processing: The assay estimated nucleated cells by amplifying reference gene primers. TCRdb keeps only in-frame clones here, not all; method: immunoSEQ multiplex PCR. For V, J and clone size, that table is used; D and trimming come from the DNA. The sample contains roughly 30,000 clones, 87% of which appear only once. This clone showed up just once. Sequencing used peripheral blood. The source is a human donor in a cohort sampled during active COVID-19. The V gene is TRBV7-2, the J gene TRBJ1-4; unclear D gene. In nucleotides, the CDR3 is TGTGCCAGCAGCTCCGGAGGGATAGGGGAAAAACTGTTTTTT. It translates to CASSSGGIGEKLFF.